This T cell receptor (beta chain) was recorded in a study of PD-L1 blockade in urothelial cancer. Study overall: Per blood sample, T cells had a median of roughly 150,000.

Between 1 and 8 samples per patient were obtained, pretreatment and on-treatment. Repertoires were generated with immunoSEQ multiplex PCR, while TCRdb's copy carries only in-frame clones and drops some. This table has more than 35,000 clones, roughly four fifths appearing once. Broader study findings: Enhanced expansion of tumor-associated blood clones at 3 weeks characterized durable-benefit patients.

J lost 1 base, V lost 3 bases, and 0 bases had no gene match. The CDR3 is 14 residues long. CDR1 SGHNT and CDR2 YENEEA come from the germline V gene. This clone has just one count. Antigen unknown. The chain is built from TRBV11-3 and TRBJ1-1, with 9 bases identical to TRBD1. This clonotype was sampled from a man in his sixties or seventies with urothelial cancer. The sequencing used PBMCs, collected around atezolizumab (anti-PD-L1) treatment. Here the CDR3 reads CASSLGQGNTEAFF. Here the CDR3 DNA reads TGTGCCAGCAGCTTGGGACAGGGGAACACTGAAGCTTTCTTT.